A single sample is the source of the 29 T cell receptor beta chains below, sequenced in a study of patients and donors after allogeneic stem cell transplantation. TCRdb redid the calling of the RT-PCR reads with MiXCR, one entry per CDR3 protein. The data contain around 200,000 distinct CDR3 sequences, less than 50% of them singletons. Material for sequencing was blood, either unsorted or a sorted T cell fraction (not recorded which). The receptors stem from a human donor who was either an allogeneic HSCT recipient or a stem cell or donor lymphocyte infusion donor (not recorded which). It is not recorded whose cells these are; they may come from a transplant donor.

The gene calls are TRBV20-1 and TRBJ1-3; D is unresolved. Germline V gene data show CDR1 as DFQATT and CDR2 as SNEGSKA (reference sequence). The CDR3 sequence is 14 residues long. The germline V and J ends were trimmed by 3 bases and 0 bases, with 9 bases remaining between them. The CDR3 DNA reads TGCAGTGCTAGGGGCAGGCCCTCTGGAAACACCATATATTTT. Its protein is CSARGRPSGNTIYF.

There are a few counts of this clonotype. The chain is built from TRBV19 and TRBJ2-5, with 7 positions matching TRBD2. CDR3 size: 13 residues. Per germline, CDR1 LNHDA and CDR2 SQIVND (reference sequence). V lost 7 bases, J lost 1 base, and 3 bases stayed unmatched. The CDR3 sequence is CASKSGTQETQYF. In DNA, the CDR3 is TGTGCCAGTAAGAGCGGGACCCAAGAGACCCAGTACTTC.

The rearrangement uses TRBV20-1 and TRBJ1-6; TRBD1 is a possible D gene (5 bases). Per the germline V gene, CDR1 is DFQATT and CDR2 is SNEGSKA (reference sequence). Trimming pared 1 base from V and 10 bases from J, leaving 11 bases between. This CDR3 has 13 residues. The CDR3 DNA sequence: TGCAGTGCTAGAGTCGAGGGGTGGTCACCCCTCCACTTT. Its translation: CSARVEGWSPLHF.

The rearrangement uses TRBV10-3 and TRBJ2-7; D uncertain. In germline, CDR1 is ENHRY, CDR2 SYGVKD. This CDR3 contains 14 residues. Trimming left V 6 bases short and J 3 bases short, with 15 bases between. CDR3 sequence: CAISPTLTGYEQYF. CDR3 in DNA: TGTGCCATCAGCCCAACCTTAACGGGCTACGAGCAGTACTTC.

This clonotype was observed a few times. The chain links TRBV5-1 to TRBJ1-1; D is undetermined. The length of the CDR3 is 12 residues. V lost 1 base and J 7 bases, leaving 8 bases between the germline ends. The germline V gene encodes CDR1 SGHRS and CDR2 YFSETQ. The CDR3 DNA sequence: TGCGCCAGCAGCTTGATAGGTGATGAAGCTTTCTTT. It codes for CASSLIGDEAFF. Supplemented by reference TRBV5-1 and TRBJ1-1, the full variable domain reads KAGVTQTPRYLIKTRGQQVTLSCSPISGHRSVSWYQQTPGQGLQFLFEYFSETQRNKGNFPGRFSGRQFSNSRSEMNVSTLELGDSALYLCASSLIGDEAFFGQGTRLTVV.

In this sample, this clonotype turned up once. The chain couples TRBV2 to TRBJ2-7; 12 bases are shared with TRBD2. V lost 6 bases to trimming and J lost 0 bases; unmatched junction nucleotides: 6. This CDR3 has 16 residues. Germline-derived CDR1 and CDR2 are SNHLY and FYNNEI. The CDR3 loop is CASSGLAGTSSYEQYF. The DNA for the CDR3 is TGTGCCAGCAGCGGACTAGCGGGGACTTCCTCCTACGAGCAGTACTTC. Based on the CDR3 plus reference TRBV2 and TRBJ2-7, the full variable domain is EPEVTQTPSHQVTQMGQEVILRCVPISNHLYFYWYRQILGQKVEFLVSFYNNEISEKSEIFDDQFSVERPDGSNFTLKIRSTKLEDSAMYFCASSGLAGTSSYEQYFGPGTRLTVT.

This clonotype occurred many times. This chain connects TRBV16 to TRBJ1-2; D unresolved. Germline assignment: CDR1 KGHSY and CDR2 FQNENV. The germline V and J ends were trimmed by 0 bases and 11 bases, with 10 bases remaining between them. CDR3 length: 12 residues. The CDR3: CASSQSIPGYTF. CDR3 in DNA: TGTGCCAGCAGCCAATCTATACCTGGATACACCTTC.

This chain joins TRBV20-1 and TRBJ1-3; unclear D gene. This CDR3 contains 15 residues. Trimming stripped 4 bases from V and 4 bases from J, with 17 bases between. Germline loops: CDR1 DFQATT, CDR2 SNEGSKA (reference sequence). CDR3 in DNA: TGCAGTGCTATGCCCCCGGGTTCTTCGGGAAACACCATATATTTT. Its translation is CSAMPPGSSGNTIYF.

This clonotype appeared a few times. The chain has TRBV2 and TRBJ1-1; tentatively, D is TRBD1 (6 bases). CDR1 SNHLY and CDR2 FYNNEI come from the germline V gene. CDR3 length: 15 amino acids. Trimming stripped 1 base from V and 3 bases from J, with 12 bases between. CDR3: CASSEEDSSHTEAFF. CDR3 DNA sequence: TGTGCCAGCAGTGAAGAGGACAGCTCTCACACTGAAGCTTTCTTT.

This clonotype has just a few counts. This chain joins TRBV20-1 and TRBJ1-5; weak D call: TRBD1 (5 bases). There are 15 residues in the CDR3. Germline V CDR1 and CDR2: DFQATT, SNEGSKA (reference sequence). V lost 0 bases to trimming and J lost 4 bases, with 13 bases between them. In nucleotides, the CDR3 is TGCAGTGCTAGAGATAAAAGACGGGGGAATCAGCCCCAGCATTTT. It is translated as CSARDKRRGNQPQHF.

This clonotype was recorded a few times. The chain employs TRBV29-1 and TRBJ1-2; tentative D call: TRBD1 (5 bases). The CDR3 is 12 residues long. Deletions cut 7 bases from V and 8 bases from J, with 17 bases between. CDR1 and CDR2 from the germline V gene are SQVTM and ANQGSEA. The CDR3 is CSGFSRDGGYTF. The DNA for the CDR3 is TGCAGCGGATTTAGCAGGGACGGGGGCTACACCTTC.

This chain connects TRBV3-1 to TRBJ2-5; the D gene is possibly TRBD2 (6 bases). Trimming cost V 2 bases and J 5 bases, with 15 bases left between them. This CDR3 has 15 amino acids. Germline V gene data show CDR1 as LGHDT and CDR2 as YNNKEL (reference sequence). The DNA for the CDR3 is TGTGCCAGCAGCCAATGGGGACTGGGCTTGGAGACCCAGTACTTC. It encodes CASSQWGLGLETQYF.

The genes are TRBV29-1 and TRBJ2-7; the match to TRBD1 covers 8 bases. The J segment lost 1 base and the V segment lost 4 bases, leaving 3 bases of the junction unmatched. The length of the CDR3 is 13 residues. Germline lookup yields CDR1 SQVTM and CDR2 ANQGSEA. CDR3 amino acids: CSVGTGSSYEQYF. The CDR3 DNA reads as TGCAGCGTTGGGACAGGGAGTTCCTACGAGCAGTACTTC.

This clonotype was picked up a small number of times. A junction end diverges from the germline sequence, so it may reflect a read error. This chain joins TRBV20-1 and TRBJ1-6; no clear D gene. Germline assignment: CDR1 DFQATT and CDR2 SNEGSKA (reference sequence). This CDR3 has 13 residues. CDR3 DNA: TGCAGTGCTAGACGGGCCCTTAATTCAGCCCTCCACTTT. Protein product: CSARRALNSALHF.

J is TRBJ1-2 and V is TRBV12-3 or TRBV12-4, with 8 nucleotides matching TRBD1. Unmatched junction bases numbered 10, after V lost 6 bases and J lost 7 bases. The CDR3 has 14 amino acids. CDR3 DNA: TGTGCCAGCAGCCCTCAGGGGGCCTTCGGTGGCTACACCTTC. Protein: CASSPQGAFGGYTF.

This clonotype was observed a handful of times. In nucleotides, the CDR3 is TGTGCCAGCAGCCTCCTCGGGGGGGCCCGAATCTATGGCTACACCTTC. Protein: CASSLLGGARIYGYTF. This chain connects TRBV12-3 or TRBV12-4 to TRBJ1-2, with D possibly matching TRBD1 (6 bases). The CDR3 is made up of 16 amino acids. V was pared by 6 bases and J by 4 bases, with 21 bases between.

A few counts support this clonotype. The rearrangement uses TRBV6-2 or TRBV6-3 and TRBJ1-6; D may be TRBD1 (5 bases). Trimming left V 6 bases short and J 10 bases short, with 13 bases between. Germline V gene sequence: CDR1 MNHEY, CDR2 SVGEGT. CDR3 length: 13 amino acids. The CDR3 is CASRKEGRSPLHF. The CDR3 bases are TGTGCCAGCAGAAAAGAGGGGAGATCACCCCTCCACTTT.

This clonotype appeared a few times. This rearrangement joins TRBV6-2 or TRBV6-3 to TRBJ1-2, with D unclear. The germline CDR1 and CDR2 sequences are MNHEY and SVGEGT. This CDR3 spans 14 amino acids. Between the trimmed V and J ends, which lost 7 bases and 8 bases, there was a span of 20 bases. The CDR3 region is CASTLAGDFSGYTF. CDR3 coding DNA: TGTGCCAGCACCCTCGCCGGGGATTTCTCGGGCTACACCTTC.

CDR3 sequence: CASRYPDSHNEQFF. Written as DNA, the CDR3 is TGTGCCAGCAGATACCCCGACAGCCACAATGAGCAGTTCTTC. The rearrangement uses TRBV7-9 and TRBJ2-1, with a possible D match to TRBD1 (5 bases). The CDR3 is made up of 14 amino acids. The V end was cut by 6 bases, the J end by 5 bases, with 14 bases between. Germline V lookup: CDR1 SEHNR, CDR2 FQNEAQ (reference sequence). The variable domain in full, completed from reference TRBV7-9 and TRBJ2-1, reads DTGVSQNPRHKITKRGQNVTFRCDPISEHNRLYWYRQTLGQGPEFLTYFQNEAQLEKSRLLSDRFSAERPKGSFSTLEIQRTEQGDSAMYLCASRYPDSHNEQFFGPGTRLTVL.

The chain recombines TRBV12-3 or TRBV12-4 with TRBJ1-2; tentative D call: TRBD1 (5 bases). Trimming cost V 5 bases and J 4 bases, with 8 bases left between them. This CDR3 is 12 amino acids long. The CDR3 DNA reads TGTGCCAGCAGTAAGGACACCTATGGCTACACCTTC. It encodes CASSKDTYGYTF.

V is TRBV4-3 and J is TRBJ2-7, with 10 positions matching TRBD2. V lost 2 bases and J lost 3; bases outside the gene matches: 13. CDR3 length: 18 residues. Germline V gene lookup returns CDR1 LGHNA and CDR2 YSLEER. The CDR3 spells CASSQSWPSGGQSYEQYF. The CDR3 DNA reads TGCGCCAGCAGCCAATCCTGGCCTAGCGGGGGCCAGAGCTACGAGCAGTACTTC.

The J gene is TRBJ1-2, the V gene TRBV30; D possibly corresponds to TRBD1 (5 bases). Germline CDR1 is GTSNPN and CDR2 is SVGIG (reference sequence). The CDR3 has 13 residues. V lost 0 bases and J 4 bases, leaving 9 bases between the germline ends. This CDR3 is CAWSVGAGYGYTF. CDR3 bases: TGTGCCTGGAGTGTAGGGGCAGGCTATGGCTACACCTTC.

The gene calls are TRBV24-1 and TRBJ1-1, with unresolved D. Trimming took off 7 bases at V and 5 bases at J, with 10 bases between the two ends. This CDR3 has 12 amino acids. Looked up from germline, CDR1 is KGHDR and CDR2 is SFDVKD. The CDR3 region has the DNA TGTGCCACCAGCCAAGGGAAGACTGAAGCTTTCTTT. This gives the protein CATSQGKTEAFF.

This chain links TRBV5-1 with TRBJ1-4, with TRBD1 identical over 10 bases. Looked up from germline, CDR1 is SGHRS and CDR2 is YFSETQ. The CDR3 has 14 residues. V was pared by 4 bases and J by 7 bases, with 4 bases of the junction left unmatched. The chain's CDR3 is CASSVTGGREKLFF. The CDR3 nucleotides read TGCGCCAGCAGCGTGACAGGGGGCCGTGAAAAACTGTTTTTT. The full variable domain, with the rest looked up from reference TRBV5-1 and TRBJ1-4, is KAGVTQTPRYLIKTRGQQVTLSCSPISGHRSVSWYQQTPGQGLQFLFEYFSETQRNKGNFPGRFSGRQFSNSRSEMNVSTLELGDSALYLCASSVTGGREKLFFGSGTQLSVL.

This sequence joins TRBV27 and TRBJ2-2; TRBD1 is a possible D gene (6 bases). Trimming pared 2 bases from V and 6 bases from J, leaving 7 bases between. CDR1 is MNHEY and CDR2 is SMNVEV in the germline V gene (reference sequence). The length of the CDR3 is 13 residues. This CDR3 is CASSLRGSGELFF. The CDR3, as DNA: TGTGCCAGCAGTTTAAGGGGGTCCGGGGAGCTGTTTTTT.

The genes are TRBV20-1 and TRBJ2-7, with 8 bases matching TRBD1. CDR1 and CDR2 from the germline V gene are DFQATT and SNEGSKA (reference sequence). V trimming: 6 bases; J trimming: 4 bases; junction bases outside the gene matches: 8. The CDR3 spans 13 residues. The CDR3 reads CSARRQGLYEQYF. CDR3 coding DNA: TGCAGTGCCCGACGACAGGGGTTGTACGAGCAGTACTTC.

This chain links TRBV5-1 with TRBJ1-6, with D unclear. Germline V gene lookup returns CDR1 SGHRS and CDR2 YFSETQ. This CDR3 has 14 residues. Trimming stripped 0 bases from V and 5 bases from J, with 6 bases between. This CDR3 reads CASSLVDNNSPLHF. In DNA form, the CDR3 reads TGCGCCAGCAGCTTGGTCGATAATAATTCACCCCTCCACTTT. Variable domain in full (rest from reference TRBV5-1 and TRBJ1-6): KAGVTQTPRYLIKTRGQQVTLSCSPISGHRSVSWYQQTPGQGLQFLFEYFSETQRNKGNFPGRFSGRQFSNSRSEMNVSTLELGDSALYLCASSLVDNNSPLHFGNGTRLTVT.

This clonotype was observed a handful of times. The V gene is TRBV10-3, the J gene TRBJ1-2, with a weak D call TRBD1 (5 bases). This CDR3 has 15 amino acids. Trimming shortened V by 0 bases and J by 1 base, and 9 bases separated the two germline ends. Germline CDR1 reads ENHRY; CDR2 reads SYGVKD. The CDR3 DNA sequence: TGTGCCATCAGTGAGTCGACCGGGGGTAACTATGGCTACACCTTC. Its protein is CAISESTGGNYGYTF.

This clonotype was recorded a few times. This chain links TRBV5-6 with TRBJ2-7; D remains unclear. Trimming removed 2 bases at V and 2 bases at J, with 11 bases between. The V gene's germline CDR1 is SGHDT and CDR2 YYEEEE. The CDR3 runs 14 residues. The CDR3 nucleotides read TGTGCCAGCAGCTTTGGGCTGGGCCCCTACGAGCAGTACTTC. Translated, it gives CASSFGLGPYEQYF.